This record looks at one TCR beta chain sequence and its context. The data were taken from a study of blood T cell repertoires in COVID-19. Across the whole study: COVID-19 samples from acute and convalescent phases originated in the United States, Italy and Spain. The cDNA or gDNA used as material had been derived from T cells, B-cell-depleted T cells, or PBMCs.

As processed by the authors: Estimated nucleated cell counts came from reference gene primer amplification. The protocol was immunoSEQ multiplex PCR, while the TCRdb copy is restricted to in-frame clones and leaves out a portion. The V and J calls and the clone size are those of that table, but D and trimming were determined from the DNA. Of 470,000 or so clones listed, more than 85% were seen once; the top ten hold about 4.5%. Sequenced input: peripheral blood. This TCR was sampled from a woman in her thirties with acute or convalescent COVID-19.

CDR3 in amino acids: CASSIMDRAFGNTIYF. The CDR3 DNA reads as TGTGCCAGTAGTATTATGGACAGGGCTTTTGGAAACACCATATATTTT. This chain connects TRBV19 to TRBJ1-3, with TRBD1 identical over 8 bases. After removal of 3 bases from V and 3 bases from J, the junction contained 7 bases not matched to a gene. CDR1 LNHDA and CDR2 SQIVND come from the germline V gene (reference sequence). There are 16 residues in the CDR3.